Given below is one T cell receptor gamma chain in context. Its antigen is as yet unknown. The sorted cells were CD3+ Vdelta1+ Vdelta2- thymocytes from alphabeta-depleted thymus. The sample belongs to a study of Vδ1+ human thymocytes. The study, taken as a whole, reports: Highly polyclonal TRG and TRD repertoires with Gaussian CDR3 length distributions appeared in thymus. TRD repertoires were essentially private, unlike widely shared TRG clonotypes. Despite high sort purity, about 20% of thymic T cell receptor delta sequences were Vdelta2.

The CDR3 is made up of 13 amino acids. Germline values: CDR1 EGSTGY, CDR2 YDSYTSSV. J was trimmed by 6 bases and V by 2 bases; bases with no gene match: 7. Sequences come from RNA converted to cDNA by reverse transcription. Multiplex PCR used pooled V-gene forward primers and a constant-region reverse primer to amplify CDR3s. TCRdb re-called clones from the multiplex PCR reads using CATT. This sample has 25,000 to 35,000 gamma-chain clones, with 20% to 25% found just once. This rearrangement joins TRGV4 to TRGJ1 or TRGJ2. This clonotype was sampled from a boy under two years old who had congenital heart surgery. The sample consisted of Vdelta1+ gamma-delta thymocytes from the thymus. Regarding subset: FACS-sorted CD3+ TCRalphabeta- TCRVdelta1+ TCRVdelta2- thymocytes. The CDR3 nucleotides read TGTGCCACCTGGGATGCGAACCCTTATAAGAAACTCTTT. Protein product: CATWDANPYKKLF.